This entry is about one T cell receptor (beta chain). V dropped 0 bases and J dropped 3 bases, with 5 bases sitting between them. Looked up from germline, CDR1 is LGHNA and CDR2 is YSLEER. The CDR3 runs to 13 residues. In the original analysis: Estimated nucleated cell counts came from reference gene primer amplification. The method was immunoSEQ multiplex PCR; TCRdb's version includes in-frame clones alone and lacks a portion of them. D and trimming were read from the DNA, whereas the V and J calls and clone size are those reported in that table. Of 97,000 or so clones listed, around four fifths are singletons. This sample was included in a study of blood T cell repertoires in COVID-19. As for the study in general: In each case, the material was cDNA or gDNA derived from T cells, B-cell-depleted T cells, or PBMCs.

This chain links TRBV4-3 with TRBJ2-5, with D tentatively TRBD2 (5 bases). The sequence was collected from a man between 65 and 79 years old with acute or convalescent COVID-19. The sequencing input was peripheral blood. Here the CDR3 DNA reads TGCGCCAGCAGCCAAGAGACTAAAGAGACCCAGTACTTC. Encoded protein: CASSQETKETQYF.